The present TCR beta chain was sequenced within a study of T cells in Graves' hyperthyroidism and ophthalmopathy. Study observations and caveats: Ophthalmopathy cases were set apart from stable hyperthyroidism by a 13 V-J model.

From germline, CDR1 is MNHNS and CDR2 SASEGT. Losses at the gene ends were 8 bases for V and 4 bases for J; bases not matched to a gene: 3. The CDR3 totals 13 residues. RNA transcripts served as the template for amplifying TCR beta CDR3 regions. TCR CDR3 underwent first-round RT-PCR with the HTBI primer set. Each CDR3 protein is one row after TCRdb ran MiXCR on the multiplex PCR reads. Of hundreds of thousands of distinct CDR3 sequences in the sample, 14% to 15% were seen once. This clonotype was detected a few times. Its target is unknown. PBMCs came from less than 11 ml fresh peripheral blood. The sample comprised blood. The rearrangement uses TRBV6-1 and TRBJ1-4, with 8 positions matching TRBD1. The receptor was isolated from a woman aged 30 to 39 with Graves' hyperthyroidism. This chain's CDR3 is CASDRGFNEKLFF. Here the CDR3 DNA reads TGTGCCAGCGACAGGGGATTTAATGAAAAACTGTTTTTT.